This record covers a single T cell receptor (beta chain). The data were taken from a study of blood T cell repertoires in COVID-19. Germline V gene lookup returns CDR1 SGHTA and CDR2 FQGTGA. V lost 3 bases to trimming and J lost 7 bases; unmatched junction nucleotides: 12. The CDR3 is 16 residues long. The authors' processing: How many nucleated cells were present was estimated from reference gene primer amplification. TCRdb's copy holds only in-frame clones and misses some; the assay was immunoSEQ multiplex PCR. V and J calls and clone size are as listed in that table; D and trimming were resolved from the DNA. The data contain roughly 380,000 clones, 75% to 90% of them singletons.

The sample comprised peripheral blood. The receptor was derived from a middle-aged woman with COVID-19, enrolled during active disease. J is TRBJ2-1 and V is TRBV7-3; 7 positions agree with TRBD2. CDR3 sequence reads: CASSFRARPGRNEQFF. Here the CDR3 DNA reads TGTGCCAGCAGCTTCCGGGCTCGACCCGGGAGGAATGAGCAGTTCTTC.